A single sample gave rise to the 15 T cell receptor beta chains below, sequenced in a study of Graves' ophthalmopathy and Graves' hyperthyroidism. TCR beta CDR3 regions were amplified from RNA transcripts. HTBI-primed RT-PCR formed the first round, and a multiplex PCR formed the second. TCRdb re-called the multiplex PCR reads with MiXCR, one entry per CDR3 protein. The profile covers approximately 210,000 distinct CDR3 sequences, with just under 30% appearing a single time and approximately 9.1% taken by the ten largest. The sample consisted of peripheral blood. These receptors were obtained from a man aged 45 to 65 with Graves' ophthalmopathy.

This clonotype came up many times. V usage is TRBV7-6 and J usage is TRBJ2-6, with a possible D match to TRBD1 (5 bases). Germline loops: CDR1 SGHVS, CDR2 FNYEAQ. CDR3 size: 17 residues. V shed 1 base and J shed 0 bases, with 10 bases lying between them. The CDR3 reads CASSLGAGSSGANVLTF. The CDR3, as DNA: TGTGCCAGCAGCTTAGGCGCAGGGTCCTCTGGGGCCAACGTCCTGACTTTC.

Many counts were recorded for this clonotype. V and J are TRBV11-2 and TRBJ2-4, with 7 bases fitting TRBD2. This CDR3 contains 17 residues. V lost 8 bases, J lost 6 bases, and 19 bases stayed unmatched. Looked up from germline, CDR1 is SGHAT and CDR2 is FQNNGV. This CDR3 is CASSSYSGTQRGNIQYF. The CDR3 nucleotides read TGTGCCAGCTCCTCCTACAGCGGGACGCAGAGGGGAAACATTCAGTACTTC.

This clonotype was seen many times. The chain combines TRBV24-1 with TRBJ1-2, with 10 bases aligning to TRBD1. V shed 3 bases, J shed 6 bases, and the junction held 9 bases outside the gene matches. The CDR3 has 16 amino acids. Per germline, CDR1 KGHDR and CDR2 SFDVKD. CDR3 DNA: TGTGCCACCAGTGATCCTGGACAGGGGGGAAACCATGGCTACACCTTC. Protein sequence: CATSDPGQGGNHGYTF.

The table lists this clonotype with many counts. V usage is TRBV13 and J usage is TRBJ2-7; possible D gene TRBD1, 6 bases. Per the germline V gene, CDR1 is PRHDT and CDR2 is FYEKMQ (reference sequence). This CDR3 is built from 14 residues. The ends were cut back, 5 bases at V and 4 bases at J, with 15 bases in the middle. In DNA, the CDR3 is TGTGCCAGCAGCAAACCGGGACATAAATACGAGCAGTACTTC. Protein: CASSKPGHKYEQYF.

This clonotype has ten or more counts. The chain recombines TRBV15 with TRBJ2-7, with 8 nucleotides matching TRBD2. The V gene's germline CDR1 is LNHNV and CDR2 YYDKDF (reference sequence). V lost 0 bases to trimming and J lost 4 bases; unmatched junction nucleotides: 8. This CDR3 has 16 residues. CDR3: CATSRDGTRGRYEQYF. In nucleotides, the CDR3 is TGTGCCACCAGCAGAGATGGGACTAGGGGACGGTACGAGCAGTACTTC.

The genes are TRBV6-2 or TRBV6-3 and TRBJ1-5, with a weak D call TRBD1 (6 bases). The CDR3 is 17 amino acids. Germline CDR1 MNHEY, CDR2 SVGEGT. V lost 7 bases to trimming and J lost 1 base, with 20 bases between them. The CDR3 nucleotides are TGTGCCAGCACCTACGTGGGGGAAGGGGGAAGCAATCAGCCCCAGCATTTT. The encoded protein is CASTYVGEGGSNQPQHF.

The chain uses TRBV15 and TRBJ2-7, with TRBD2 as a possible D gene (5 bases). The germline gives CDR1 LNHNV, CDR2 YYDKDF (reference sequence). The CDR3 loop spans 11 amino acids. For the CDR3, the DNA is TGTGTCGGCCGGGTCACGGGGGAGCAGTACTTC. Residues: CVGRVTGEQYF.

This clonotype was seen a handful of times. V usage is TRBV7-2 and J usage is TRBJ1-5, with D hard to call. From germline, CDR1 is SGHTA and CDR2 FQGNSA. This CDR3 spans 14 amino acids. Between the trimmed V and J ends, which lost 1 base and 7 bases, there was a span of 11 bases. The CDR3 coding sequence is TGTGCCAGCAGCTTAGGGCATCGAGGACAGCCCCAGCATTTT. Translation gives CASSLGHRGQPQHF.

This clonotype was found many times. This chain links TRBV6-5 with TRBJ1-1; weak D call: TRBD1 (6 bases). Trimming left V 5 bases short and J 1 base short, with 11 bases between. CDR1 and CDR2 (germline): MNHEY, SVGAGI. The CDR3 has 14 amino acids. The CDR3 loop is CASSRGGRNTEAFF. CDR3 in DNA: TGTGCCAGCAGTCGCGGGGGCCGGAACACTGAAGCTTTCTTT.

This clonotype was detected many times. V and J are TRBV12-3 or TRBV12-4 and TRBJ1-5, with TRBD1 as a possible D gene (5 bases). V lost 6 bases, J lost 1 base, and 13 bases lay in between. The CDR3 is made up of 15 amino acids. CDR3 region: CASSADSESNQPQHF. Written as DNA, the CDR3 is TGTGCCAGCAGCGCCGACAGCGAAAGCAATCAGCCCCAGCATTTT.

There are many counts of this clonotype. V gene TRBV2 combines with J gene TRBJ2-1; 7 bases match TRBD2. With 5 bases clipped from V and 5 bases from J, the junction kept 0 bases outside the gene matches. Germline V lookup: CDR1 SNHLY, CDR2 FYNNEI. The CDR3 consists of 12 residues. The CDR3 DNA is TGTGCCAGCAGTCTAGCGGACAATGAGCAGTTCTTC. Translation gives CASSLADNEQFF.

This clonotype has ten or more counts. The chain links TRBV6-1 to TRBJ1-6; 7 bases are a match to TRBD1. There are 15 residues in the CDR3. The germline CDR1 and CDR2 sequences are MNHNS and SASEGT. V lost 6 bases and J lost 8; bases outside the gene matches: 10. CDR3 region: CASRTGKVSDSPLHF. The CDR3 region has the DNA TGTGCCAGCAGGACAGGGAAGGTGTCGGATTCACCCCTCCACTTT.

This clonotype appeared many times. It may be a read error: a sequence one base away is much more abundant. The J gene is TRBJ2-5, the V gene TRBV15; D is unresolved. This CDR3 is 14 amino acids long. Germline CDR1 is LNHNV and CDR2 is YYDKDF (reference sequence). The CDR3 spells CASSSLEYQETQYF. The CDR3 DNA is TGTGCCTCCAGCAGCCTAGAGTACCAAGAGACCCAGTACTTC.

This clonotype was counted ten times or more. The V call is TRBV18, the J call TRBJ1-1; D is unresolved. V lost 4 bases and J lost 6, with 15 bases in between. Per germline, CDR1 KGHSH and CDR2 LQKENI. The CDR3 is 14 amino acids. In nucleotides, the CDR3 is TGTGCCAGCTCACGCCGGGAGTCCAGCGCTGAAGCTTTCTTT. Translated, it gives CASSRRESSAEAFF.

The genes are TRBV7-8 and TRBJ1-1; possibly TRBD1 for D (6 bases). The CDR3 is made up of 14 amino acids. The germline gives CDR1 SGHVS, CDR2 FQNEAQ. V was clipped by 6 bases and J by 5 bases, with 16 bases between them. The CDR3: CASRSQGSWTEAFF. Written as DNA, the CDR3 is TGTGCCAGCAGAAGTCAGGGGTCGTGGACTGAAGCTTTCTTT.